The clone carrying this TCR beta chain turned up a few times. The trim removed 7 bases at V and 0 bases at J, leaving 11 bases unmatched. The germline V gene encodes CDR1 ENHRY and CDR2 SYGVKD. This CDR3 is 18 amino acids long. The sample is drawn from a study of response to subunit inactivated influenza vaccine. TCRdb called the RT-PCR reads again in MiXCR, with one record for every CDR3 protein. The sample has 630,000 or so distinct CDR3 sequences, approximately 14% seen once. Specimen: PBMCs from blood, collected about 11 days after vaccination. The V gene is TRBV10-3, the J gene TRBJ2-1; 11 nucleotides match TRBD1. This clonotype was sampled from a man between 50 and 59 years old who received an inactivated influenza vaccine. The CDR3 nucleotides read TGTGCCATCAATCCGGACAGGGGGCGGAGGATCTCCTACAATGAGCAGTTCTTC. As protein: CAINPDRGRRISYNEQFF.